These 8 T cell receptor beta chains were sequenced from one sample in a study of response to subunit inactivated influenza vaccine. TCRdb itself ran the RT-PCR reads through MiXCR, one entry per CDR3 protein. This sample has about 780,000 distinct CDR3 sequences, with less than 20% found just once. This sample comprised PBMCs from blood, obtained 4 to 6 days after vaccination. Receptor source: a man aged 50 to 60 who received an inactivated influenza vaccine.

V and J are TRBV7-6 and TRBJ2-3, with TRBD2 identical over 9 bases. Germline loops: CDR1 SGHVS, CDR2 FNYEAQ. After removal of 5 bases from V and 2 bases from J, the junction contained 5 bases not matched to a gene. This CDR3 has 15 residues. CDR3 DNA sequence: TGTGCCAGCAGCCCCCCTAGCGGGGACACAGATACGCAGTATTTT. It codes for CASSPPSGDTDTQYF.

This clonotype was detected a few times. This rearrangement joins TRBV4-3 to TRBJ1-1, with D unclear. Germline V gene lookup returns CDR1 LGHNA and CDR2 YSLEER. The germline V and J ends were trimmed by 0 bases and 4 bases, with 9 bases remaining between them. The CDR3 sequence is 14 residues long. The CDR3 loop reads CASSQDRRSTEAFF. For the CDR3, the DNA is TGCGCCAGCAGCCAAGATCGGAGGAGCACTGAAGCTTTCTTT.

Only a few counts were recorded for this clonotype. The chain recombines TRBV19 with TRBJ1-5; tentative D call: TRBD1 (6 bases). This CDR3 has 16 residues. V gave up 10 bases and J gave up 0 bases, with 19 bases separating them. Germline V CDR1 and CDR2: LNHDA, SQIVND (reference sequence). The CDR3 nucleotides read TGTGCCACCCGACCCCTCGGACAGACTAGCAATCAGCCCCAGCATTTT. This codes for CATRPLGQTSNQPQHF. The full variable domain, completed using reference TRBV19 and TRBJ1-5, is DGGITQSPKYLFRKEGQNVTLSCEQNLNHDAMYWYRQDPGQGLRLIYYSQIVNDFQKGDIAEGYSVSREKKESFPLTVTSAQKNPTAFYLCATRPLGQTSNQPQHFGDGTRLSIL.

This clonotype has more than one count but fewer than ten. The chain employs TRBV18 and TRBJ2-4; TRBD2 matches at 11 bases. The CDR3 spans 19 residues. Germline CDR1 KGHSH, CDR2 LQKENI. V dropped 0 bases and J dropped 5; count of bases not matched to a gene: 12. The CDR3 is CASSPPNSGGATAQNIQYF. The DNA of the CDR3 is TGTGCCAGCTCACCACCGAATAGCGGGGGGGCCACTGCCCAAAACATTCAGTACTTC.

The genes are TRBV12-3 or TRBV12-4 and TRBJ1-6; the D is unclear. V was clipped by 1 base and J by 6 bases, with 7 bases between them. The CDR3 extends over 14 amino acids. CDR3 sequence reads: CASSLDSFNSPLHF. CDR3 DNA sequence: TGTGCCAGCAGTTTAGACAGCTTTAATTCACCCCTCCACTTT.

This chain uses TRBV11-2 with TRBJ2-7; TRBD2 might be the D (7 bases). The ends were cut back, 6 bases at V and 2 bases at J, with 17 bases in the middle. The CDR3 runs 15 residues. Germline values: CDR1 SGHAT, CDR2 FQNNGV. The chain's CDR3 is CASSWGAGAPYEQYF. The CDR3 DNA sequence: TGTGCCAGCAGTTGGGGGGCGGGGGCCCCCTACGAGCAGTACTTC.

Here the CDR3 DNA reads TGTGCCAGCAGCCCTACATCTAGCGGAAAAGAGACCCAGTACTTC. Protein product: CASSPTSSGKETQYF. The V gene is TRBV5-6, the J gene TRBJ2-5, with 7 bases that match TRBD2. CDR1 SGHDT and CDR2 YYEEEE come from the germline V gene. This CDR3 spans 15 amino acids. V shed 4 bases, J shed 3 bases, and the junction held 9 bases outside the gene matches.

This clonotype showed up just a few times. The chain joins TRBV5-6 to TRBJ1-2, with 7 bases that match TRBD1. Trimming removed 3 bases from V and 3 bases from J; junction bases left unmatched: 11. The CDR3 consists of 16 residues. Germline lookup yields CDR1 SGHDT and CDR2 YYEEEE. In nucleotides, the CDR3 is TGTGCCAGCAGCTCGGAGACAGGGACTATCTACTATGGCTACACCTTC. It is translated as CASSSETGTIYYGYTF.